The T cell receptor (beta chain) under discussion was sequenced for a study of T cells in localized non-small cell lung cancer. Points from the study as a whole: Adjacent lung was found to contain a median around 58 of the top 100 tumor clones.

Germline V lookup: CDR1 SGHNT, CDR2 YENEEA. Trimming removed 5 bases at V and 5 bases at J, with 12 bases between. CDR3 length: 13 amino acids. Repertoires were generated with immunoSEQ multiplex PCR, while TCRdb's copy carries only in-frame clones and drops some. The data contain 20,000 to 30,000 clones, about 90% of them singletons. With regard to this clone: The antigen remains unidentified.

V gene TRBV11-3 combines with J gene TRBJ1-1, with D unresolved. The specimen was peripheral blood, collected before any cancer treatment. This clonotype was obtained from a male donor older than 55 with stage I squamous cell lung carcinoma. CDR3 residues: CASSLARATEAFF. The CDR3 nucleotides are TGTGCCAGCAGCCTTGCGCGGGCAACTGAAGCTTTCTTT.